By sample fraction, the clone carrying this T cell receptor (beta chain) is medium-sized. Its antigen is not identified. The data originate from a study of T cells in Graves' hyperthyroidism and ophthalmopathy. Study-level results: Blood held most thyroid clonotypes expanded above 0.001 frequency.

Diagnostic decisions used clinical symptoms, serum thyroxine and TRAb, thyroid ultrasound and orbital computed tomography. Germline V lookup: CDR1 DFQATT, CDR2 SNEGSKA (reference sequence). The V and J ends lost 6 bases and 7 bases respectively, with 10 bases between them. The CDR3 spans 12 residues. Amplified regions were TCR beta CDR3 sequences from RNA transcripts. HTBI primers were used for first-round RT-PCR of the TCR CDR3. MiXCR, applied by TCRdb to the multiplex PCR reads, yields one record per CDR3 protein. The sample lists around 56,000 distinct CDR3 sequences, approximately 53% occurring once.

The clonotype comes from a woman aged 55-69 years with Graves' ophthalmopathy. The chain links TRBV20-1 to TRBJ1-6; D perhaps matches TRBD1 (6 bases). Sequenced input: blood. CDR3 region: CSANRDNSPLHF. CDR3 in DNA: TGCAGTGCAAACAGGGACAATTCACCCCTCCACTTT.